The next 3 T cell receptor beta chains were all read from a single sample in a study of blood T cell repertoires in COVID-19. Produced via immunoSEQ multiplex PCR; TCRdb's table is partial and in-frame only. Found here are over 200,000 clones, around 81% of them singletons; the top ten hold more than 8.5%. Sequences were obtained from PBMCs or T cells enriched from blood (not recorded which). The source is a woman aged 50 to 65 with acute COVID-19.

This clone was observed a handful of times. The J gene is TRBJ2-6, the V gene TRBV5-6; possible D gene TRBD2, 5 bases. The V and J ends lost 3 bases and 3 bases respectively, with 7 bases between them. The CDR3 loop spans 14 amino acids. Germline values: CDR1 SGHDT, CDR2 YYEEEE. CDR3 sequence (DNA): TGTGCCAGCAGCTCCCGGGGTGGGGCCAACGTCCTGACTTTC. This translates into CASSSRGGANVLTF.

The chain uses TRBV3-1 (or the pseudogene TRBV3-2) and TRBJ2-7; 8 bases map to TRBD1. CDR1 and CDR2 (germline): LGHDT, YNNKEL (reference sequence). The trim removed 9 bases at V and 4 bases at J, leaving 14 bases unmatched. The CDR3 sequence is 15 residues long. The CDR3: CARTYEGQDIYEQYF. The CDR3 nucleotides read TGTGCCAGGACATATGAGGGACAGGACATATACGAGCAGTACTTC.

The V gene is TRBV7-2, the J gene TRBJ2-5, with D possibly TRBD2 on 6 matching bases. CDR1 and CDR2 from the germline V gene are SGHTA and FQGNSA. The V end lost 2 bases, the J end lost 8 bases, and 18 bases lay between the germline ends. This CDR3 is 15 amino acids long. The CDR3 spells CASSLMWGEHLTQYF. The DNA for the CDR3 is TGTGCCAGCAGCTTAATGTGGGGGGAGCATCTAACCCAGTACTTC.